The 8 T cell receptor beta chains listed next were all sequenced from one sample in a study of T cell responses to AZD1222 COVID-19 vaccine. TCRdb keeps only in-frame clones here, not all; method: immunoSEQ multiplex PCR. Counted here are about 130,000 clones, over 85% occurring once; the ten biggest clones make up around 1.1%. This sample comprised peripheral blood, obtained 28 days after the second AZD1222 dose. The receptors were gathered from an adult who received the AZD1222 COVID-19 vaccine.

DNA of the CDR3: TGTGCCAGCAGTGATCGGGGGTCGGCCAAAAACATTCAGTACTTC. Protein sequence: CASSDRGSAKNIQYF. The gene calls are TRBV2 and TRBJ2-4, with a weak D call TRBD2 (6 bases). This CDR3 contains 15 residues. Looked up from germline, CDR1 is SNHLY and CDR2 is FYNNEI. The germline V and J ends were trimmed by 3 bases and 1 base, with 10 bases remaining between them.

V is TRBV6-5 and J is TRBJ1-2; 7 nucleotides line up with TRBD1. Germline lookup yields CDR1 MNHEY and CDR2 SVGAGI. J gave up 5 bases and V 5 bases, and 8 bases lay outside the gene matches. The CDR3 runs to 14 residues. The CDR3 nucleotides are TGTGCCAGCAGTCTGACCGGGACAGCATATGGCTACACCTTC. Translating it yields CASSLTGTAYGYTF.

This clone was picked up one time. V gene TRBV2 combines with J gene TRBJ2-7; perhaps TRBD1 as D (6 bases). The CDR3 is made up of 15 amino acids. V was trimmed by 10 bases and J by 2 bases, leaving 21 bases between them. CDR1 is SNHLY, CDR2 FYNNEI, per germline. The CDR3 DNA reads as TGTGCCAACTCTAAAGGCAGGGGCCGGGCCTACGAGCAGTACTTC. Its translation: CANSKGRGRAYEQYF.

The rearrangement links TRBV7-8 to TRBJ1-4; 8 bases are shared with TRBD1. Germline trimming cut 4 bases from V and 0 bases from J; bases unmatched to any gene: 1. CDR3 length: 15 residues. The germline V gene has CDR1 SGHVS and CDR2 FQNEAQ. CDR3 nucleotide sequence: TGTGCCAGCAGCTCACAGGGGGCAACTAATGAAAAACTGTTTTTT. Amino acids: CASSSQGATNEKLFF.

The genes are TRBV7-6 and TRBJ2-1, with 8 nucleotides matching TRBD2. V lost 5 bases to trimming and J lost 3 bases; unmatched junction nucleotides: 9. The CDR3 runs to 16 residues. Germline-derived CDR1 and CDR2 are SGHVS and FNYEAQ. The CDR3 loop is CASSPLLAGGYNEQFF. The CDR3 region has the DNA TGTGCCAGCAGCCCCCTCTTGGCGGGGGGCTACAATGAGCAGTTCTTC.

This chain connects TRBV27 to TRBJ1-6; TRBD1 matches 7 bases. The germline gives CDR1 MNHEY, CDR2 SMNVEV (reference sequence). After removal of 5 bases from V and 6 bases from J, the junction contained 10 bases not matched to a gene. The length of the CDR3 is 16 residues. As DNA, the CDR3 is TGTGCCAGCAGTCCCCAAGGGGGCTTGGGTAATTCACCCCTCCACTTT. It translates to CASSPQGGLGNSPLHF.

This chain links TRBV20-1 with TRBJ2-7; D is unclear. Germline V gene sequence: CDR1 DFQATT, CDR2 SNEGSKA (reference sequence). The ends were cut back, 3 bases at V and 6 bases at J, with 18 bases in the middle. This CDR3 contains 14 residues. CDR3 sequence (DNA): TGCAGTGCTAGTGTAGACCTATCTCCCGGCGAGCAGTACTTC. Protein sequence: CSASVDLSPGEQYF.

V gene TRBV7-2 combines with J gene TRBJ2-3, with D hard to call. Germline-derived CDR1 and CDR2 are SGHTA and FQGNSA. The CDR3 covers 14 residues. Trimming left V 1 base short and J 2 bases short, with 7 bases between. CDR3 residues: CASSLGVFTDTQYF. CDR3 nucleotide sequence: TGTGCCAGCAGCTTAGGGGTCTTCACAGATACGCAGTATTTT.